The TCR beta chain described here comes from a study of blood T cell repertoires in COVID-19. Using immunoSEQ multiplex PCR, the repertoire was profiled, and TCRdb retains in-frame clones only, with some absent. The sample lists 350,000 to 500,000 clones, about 90% occurring once. V was clipped by 0 bases and J by 1 base, with 13 bases between them. The CDR3 contains 16 residues. CDR1 is SGHRS, CDR2 YFSETQ, per germline. The clonotype was recovered from a man between 18 and 29 years old with COVID-19, enrolled during active disease. The specimen sequenced was peripheral blood. The chain employs TRBV5-1 and TRBJ1-1; D possibly corresponds to TRBD1 (5 bases). The CDR3 DNA reads as TGCGCCAGCAGCTTGGGGGCAGGGTCTTGGAACACTGAAGCTTTCTTT. Amino acids: CASSLGAGSWNTEAFF. The variable domain in full, with the rest retrieved from reference TRBV5-1 and TRBJ1-1, is KAGVTQTPRYLIKTRGQQVTLSCSPISGHRSVSWYQQTPGQGLQFLFEYFSETQRNKGNFPGRFSGRQFSNSRSEMNVSTLELGDSALYLCASSLGAGSWNTEAFFGQGTRLTVV.